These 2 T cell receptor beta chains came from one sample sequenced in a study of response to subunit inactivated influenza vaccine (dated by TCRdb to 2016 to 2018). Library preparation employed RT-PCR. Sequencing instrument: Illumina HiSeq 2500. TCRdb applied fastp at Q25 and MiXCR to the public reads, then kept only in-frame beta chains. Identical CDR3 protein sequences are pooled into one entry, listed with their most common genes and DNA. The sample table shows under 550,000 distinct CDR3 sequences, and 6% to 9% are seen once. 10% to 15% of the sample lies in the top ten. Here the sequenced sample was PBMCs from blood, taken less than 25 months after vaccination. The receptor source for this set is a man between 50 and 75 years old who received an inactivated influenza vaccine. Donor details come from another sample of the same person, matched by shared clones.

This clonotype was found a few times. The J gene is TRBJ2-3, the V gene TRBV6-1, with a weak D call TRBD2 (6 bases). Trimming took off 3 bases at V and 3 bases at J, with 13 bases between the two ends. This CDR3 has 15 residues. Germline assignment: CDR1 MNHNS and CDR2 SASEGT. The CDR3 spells CASSDGGTSTDTQYF. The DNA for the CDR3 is TGTGCCAGCAGTGATGGCGGGACTTCGACAGATACGCAGTATTTT.

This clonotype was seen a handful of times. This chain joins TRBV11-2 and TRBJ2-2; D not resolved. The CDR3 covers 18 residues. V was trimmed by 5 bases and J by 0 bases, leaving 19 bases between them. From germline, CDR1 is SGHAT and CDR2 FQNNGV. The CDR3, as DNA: TGTGCCAGCAGCCCCCGCCCCCCCTCAAGACCGAACACCGGGGAGCTGTTTTTT. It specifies CASSPRPPSRPNTGELFF.